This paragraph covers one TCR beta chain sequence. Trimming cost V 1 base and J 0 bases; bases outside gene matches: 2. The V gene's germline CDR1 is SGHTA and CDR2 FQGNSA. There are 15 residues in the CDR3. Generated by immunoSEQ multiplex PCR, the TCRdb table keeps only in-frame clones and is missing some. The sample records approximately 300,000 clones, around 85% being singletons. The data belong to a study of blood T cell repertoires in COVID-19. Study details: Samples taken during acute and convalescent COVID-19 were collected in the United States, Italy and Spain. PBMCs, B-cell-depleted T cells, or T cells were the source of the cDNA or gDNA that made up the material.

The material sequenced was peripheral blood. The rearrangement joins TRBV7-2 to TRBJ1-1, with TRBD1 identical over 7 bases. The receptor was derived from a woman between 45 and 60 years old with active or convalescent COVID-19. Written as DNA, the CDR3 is TGTGCCAGCAGCTTAGTGACAGGGATGAACACTGAAGCTTTCTTT. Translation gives CASSLVTGMNTEAFF.